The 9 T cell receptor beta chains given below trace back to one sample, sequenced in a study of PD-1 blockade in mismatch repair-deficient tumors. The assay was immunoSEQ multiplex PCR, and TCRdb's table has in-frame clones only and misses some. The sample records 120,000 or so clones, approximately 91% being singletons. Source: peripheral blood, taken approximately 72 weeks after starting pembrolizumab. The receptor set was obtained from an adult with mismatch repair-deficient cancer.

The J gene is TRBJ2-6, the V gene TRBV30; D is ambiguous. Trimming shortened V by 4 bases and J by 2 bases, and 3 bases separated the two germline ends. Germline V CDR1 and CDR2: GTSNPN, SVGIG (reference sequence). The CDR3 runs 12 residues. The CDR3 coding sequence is TGTGCCTGGATTGCTGGGGCCAACGTCCTGACTTTC. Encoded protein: CAWIAGANVLTF. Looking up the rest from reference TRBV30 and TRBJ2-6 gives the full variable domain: SQTIHQWPATLVQPVGSPLSLECTVEGTSNPNLYWYRQAAGRGLQLLFYSVGIGQISSEVPQNLSASRPQDRQFILSSKKLLLSDSGFYLCAWIAGANVLTFGAGSRLTVL.

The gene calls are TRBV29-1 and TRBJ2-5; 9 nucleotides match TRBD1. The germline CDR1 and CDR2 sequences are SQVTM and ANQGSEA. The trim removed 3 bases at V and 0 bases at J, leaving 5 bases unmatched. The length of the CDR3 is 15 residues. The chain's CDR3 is CSVDGTGRHQETQYF. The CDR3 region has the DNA TGCAGCGTTGACGGGACAGGGAGGCACCAAGAGACCCAGTACTTC.

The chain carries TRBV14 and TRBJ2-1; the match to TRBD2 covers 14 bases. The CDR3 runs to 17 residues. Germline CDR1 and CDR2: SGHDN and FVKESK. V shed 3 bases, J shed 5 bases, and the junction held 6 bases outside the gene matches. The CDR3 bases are TGTGCCAGCAGCCAGGGGACTAGCGGGAGTTTCAACAATGAGCAGTTCTTC. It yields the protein CASSQGTSGSFNNEQFF. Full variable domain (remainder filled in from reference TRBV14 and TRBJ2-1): EAGVTQFPSHSVIEKGQTVTLRCDPISGHDNLYWYRRVMGKEIKFLLHFVKESKQDESGMPNNRFLAERTGGTYSTLKVQPAELEDSGVYFCASSQGTSGSFNNEQFFGPGTRLTVL.

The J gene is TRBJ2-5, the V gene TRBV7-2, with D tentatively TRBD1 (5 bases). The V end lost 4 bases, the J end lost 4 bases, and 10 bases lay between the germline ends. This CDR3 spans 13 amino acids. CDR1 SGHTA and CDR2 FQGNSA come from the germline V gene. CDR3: CASSSGFGETQYF. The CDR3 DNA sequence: TGTGCCAGCAGCTCAGGGTTTGGAGAGACCCAGTACTTC.

For the CDR3, the DNA is TGTGCCATCAGCGGAGGGGCCTACGAGCAGTACTTC. Its protein is CAISGGAYEQYF. This sequence joins TRBV10-3 and TRBJ2-7; the D gene is possibly TRBD2 (6 bases). The CDR3 has 12 residues. Trimming pared 6 bases from V and 2 bases from J, leaving 8 bases between. CDR1 is ENHRY, CDR2 SYGVKD, per germline.

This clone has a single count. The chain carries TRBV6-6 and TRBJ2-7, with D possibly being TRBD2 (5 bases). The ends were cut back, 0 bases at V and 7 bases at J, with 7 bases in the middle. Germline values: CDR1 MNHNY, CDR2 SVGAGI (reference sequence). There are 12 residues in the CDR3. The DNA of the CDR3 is TGTGCCAGCAGTTACTCACGAGGGGAGCAGTACTTC. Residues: CASSYSRGEQYF.

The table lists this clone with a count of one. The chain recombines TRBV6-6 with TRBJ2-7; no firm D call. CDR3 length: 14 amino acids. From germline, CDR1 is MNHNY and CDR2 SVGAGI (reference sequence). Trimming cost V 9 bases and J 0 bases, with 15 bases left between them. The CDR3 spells CASSRSRGSYEQYF. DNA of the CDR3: TGTGCCAGTTCGCGCTCAAGAGGCTCCTACGAGCAGTACTTC.

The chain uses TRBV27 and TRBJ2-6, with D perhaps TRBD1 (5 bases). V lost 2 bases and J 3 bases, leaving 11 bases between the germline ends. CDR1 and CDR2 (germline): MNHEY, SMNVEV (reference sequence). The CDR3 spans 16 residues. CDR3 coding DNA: TGTGCCAGCAGTTTAATCGTAGGGGTTGGGGCCAACGTCCTGACTTTC. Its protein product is CASSLIVGVGANVLTF.

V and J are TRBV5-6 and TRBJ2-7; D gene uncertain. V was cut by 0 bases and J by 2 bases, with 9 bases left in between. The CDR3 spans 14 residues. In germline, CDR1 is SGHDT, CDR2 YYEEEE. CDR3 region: CASSLGSTAYEQYF. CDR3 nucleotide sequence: TGTGCCAGCAGCTTGGGATCGACGGCCTACGAGCAGTACTTC.